Presented here are 29 T cell receptor beta chains from one specimen sequenced in a study of molecular identifiers for immune sequencing clone quantification. TCRdb reprocessed the PCR reads with MiXCR, giving one entry per CDR3 protein. The sample shows over 600,000 distinct CDR3 sequences, 20% of them seen only once. Sequenced input: naive CD8+ T cells from blood, with Jurkat cell RNA spiked in. Subset meaning: FACS-sorted CD8+CD4-CCR7+CD45RA+ naive T cells. These receptor sequences come from a human donor in good health. Some libraries in this study had Jurkat cell RNA spiked in.

A few counts support this clonotype. The chain recombines TRBV27 with TRBJ1-5, with D maybe TRBD1 (6 bases). CDR1 and CDR2 from the germline V gene are MNHEY and SMNVEV (reference sequence). V was clipped by 5 bases and J by 1 base, with 12 bases between them. This CDR3 comprises 15 residues. The CDR3 DNA is TGTGCCAGCAGTCTCAGGGGATGGAGCAATCAGCCCCAGCATTTT. Translating gives CASSLRGWSNQPQHF.

This clonotype was counted ten times or more. The chain links TRBV29-1 to TRBJ2-1; 7 bases map to TRBD2. This CDR3 comprises 14 residues. V dropped 8 bases and J dropped 4; count of bases not matched to a gene: 11. Germline V lookup: CDR1 SQVTM, CDR2 ANQGSEA. CDR3: CSSLGAGVYNEQFF. The CDR3 bases are TGCAGCTCTCTGGGCGCGGGAGTTTACAATGAGCAGTTCTTC.

This clonotype came up many times. This chain links TRBV6-5 with TRBJ2-1; 8 bases agree with TRBD2. Per the germline V gene, CDR1 is MNHEY and CDR2 is SVGAGI. This CDR3 contains 13 residues. V dropped 5 bases and J dropped 9; count of bases not matched to a gene: 6. CDR3 nucleotides: TGTGCCAGCAGTCCCGGGACTAGTTTTGAGCAGTTCTTC. The encoded protein is CASSPGTSFEQFF.

The J gene is TRBJ2-3, the V gene TRBV3-1; 8 positions match TRBD2. Germline V lookup: CDR1 LGHDT, CDR2 YNNKEL (reference sequence). The CDR3 is 16 residues long. V was clipped by 4 bases and J by 1 base; unmatched bases: 7. This CDR3 is CASSPTSVAGTDTQYF. The CDR3 bases are TGTGCCAGCAGCCCGACTAGCGTAGCTGGCACAGATACGCAGTATTTT.

The CDR3 DNA follows: TGTGCCAGCAGCTTGGGTTCAGTAATGAACACTGAAGCTTTCTTT. It encodes CASSLGSVMNTEAFF. V and J are TRBV5-5 and TRBJ1-1; D is unclear. The V end was cut by 0 bases, the J end by 0 bases, with 9 bases between. This CDR3 spans 15 amino acids. Germline V lookup: CDR1 SGHKS, CDR2 YYEKEE (reference sequence).

In the case of this clonotype: This may arise from a read error, as a much more abundant clone is one base away. This rearrangement joins TRBV27 to TRBJ2-7; 7 bases are shared with TRBD2. The germline CDR1 and CDR2 sequences are MNHEY and SMNVEV (reference sequence). V dropped 2 bases and J dropped 4; count of bases not matched to a gene: 11. The CDR3 totals 16 residues. CDR3 coding DNA: TGTGCCAGCAGTTTAGGGGGGGGTAGTGCCGCTTACGAGCAGTACTTC. Protein: CASSLGGGSAAYEQYF.

This clonotype came up a few times. The DNA of the CDR3 is TGTGCCAGCGCCGAACAGGTTTTCAATGAGCAGTTCTTC. Its translation is CASAEQVFNEQFF. The chain links TRBV27 to TRBJ2-1, with D maybe TRBD1 (5 bases). V was clipped by 8 bases and J by 6 bases, with 14 bases between them. The CDR3 spans 13 residues. Germline V gene sequence: CDR1 MNHEY, CDR2 SMNVEV (reference sequence).

The genes are TRBV2 and TRBJ1-2; 7 bases fit TRBD1. The germline CDR1 and CDR2 sequences are SNHLY and FYNNEI. With 7 bases clipped from V and 4 bases from J, the junction kept 15 bases outside the gene matches. The CDR3 has 16 amino acids. CDR3 in DNA: TGTGCCAGCACAGAACCCAGACAGGGATCTTTCTATGGCTACACCTTC. Protein sequence: CASTEPRQGSFYGYTF.

The rearrangement links TRBV27 to TRBJ2-3; D not resolved. V lost 5 bases and J lost 0, with 15 bases in between. The CDR3 has 16 residues. Looked up from germline, CDR1 is MNHEY and CDR2 is SMNVEV (reference sequence). Written as DNA, the CDR3 is TGTGCCAGCAGTGTCCTCTCGGCGTCTAGCACAGATACGCAGTATTTT. Its translation is CASSVLSASSTDTQYF.

This clonotype came up a few times. The chain has TRBV30 and TRBJ2-5; D may correspond to TRBD1 or TRBD2 (5 bases each). Germline values: CDR1 GTSNPN, CDR2 SVGIG (reference sequence). The CDR3 covers 13 residues. The CDR3 nucleotides are TGTGCTGTTTTAGCGACAGACGGAGAGACCCAGTACTTC. Translated, it gives CAVLATDGETQYF. Filled out from reference TRBV30 and TRBJ2-5, the complete variable domain reads SQTIHQWPATLVQPVGSPLSLECTVEGTSNPNLYWYRQAAGRGLQLLFYSVGIGQISSEVPQNLSASRPQDRQFILSSKKLLLSDSGFYLCAVLATDGETQYFGPGTRLLVL.

This clonotype was observed many times. J is TRBJ1-1 and V is TRBV13; D not resolved. The ends were cut back, 3 bases at V and 6 bases at J, with 11 bases in the middle. CDR3 length: 13 amino acids. CDR1 is PRHDT and CDR2 is FYEKMQ in the germline V gene (reference sequence). The CDR3: CASSLITVAEAFF. CDR3 coding DNA: TGTGCCAGCAGCTTGATCACTGTGGCTGAAGCTTTCTTT.

The chain employs TRBV7-9 and TRBJ2-1, with 9 bases identical to TRBD2. This CDR3 region has 15 residues. Germline CDR1 and CDR2: SEHNR and FQNEAQ (reference sequence). V gave up 2 bases and J gave up 8 bases; unmatched junction bases: 7. The CDR3 nucleotides read TGTGCCAGCAGCTTAAAAGGGACTAGCATCCATGAGCAGTTCTTC. Residues: CASSLKGTSIHEQFF.

This clonotype was seen at least ten times. The chain combines TRBV4-1 with TRBJ2-2; 8 positions agree with TRBD2. With V trimmed by 0 bases and J by 2 bases, 8 bases remained unmatched. The CDR3 length is 18 residues. CDR1 and CDR2 from the germline V gene are MGHRA and YSYEKL. The CDR3 is CASSQEPWTSPNTGELFF. The CDR3 nucleotides are TGCGCCAGCAGCCAAGAGCCTTGGACTAGCCCCAACACCGGGGAGCTGTTTTTT.

The sample holds many counts of this clonotype. This chain links TRBV25-1 with TRBJ2-5; 15 nucleotides align to TRBD2. CDR3 length equals 17 residues. J lost 5 bases, V lost 3 bases, and 7 bases had no gene match. Per the germline V gene, CDR1 is MGHDK and CDR2 is SYGVNS. The CDR3 loop is CASSDGTSGGLGETQYF. CDR3 nucleotide sequence: TGTGCCAGCAGTGATGGGACTAGCGGGGGGTTGGGGGAGACCCAGTACTTC.

This clonotype has a count of ten or more. V usage is TRBV29-1 and J usage is TRBJ2-7; D might be TRBD1 or TRBD2, each matching 5 bases. In germline, CDR1 is SQVTM, CDR2 ANQGSEA. Trimming left V 3 bases short and J 2 bases short, with 20 bases between. The CDR3 sequence is 16 residues long. The CDR3 region is CSVEGLGIGAPYEQYF. DNA for the CDR3: TGCAGCGTTGAGGGGTTGGGGATCGGGGCCCCCTACGAGCAGTACTTC.

This clonotype occurred many times. The V and J genes are TRBV10-3 and TRBJ1-1, with TRBD1 matching 7 bases. CDR1 is ENHRY and CDR2 is SYGVKD in the germline V gene. The V segment lost 6 bases and the J segment 0 bases; nucleotides outside the gene matches: 7. CDR3 size: 15 residues. The CDR3 reads CAIRQGEGMNTEAFF. The CDR3 DNA reads as TGTGCCATCAGGCAGGGGGAGGGAATGAACACTGAAGCTTTCTTT.

Turning to this clonotype: A much larger clonotype is one base distant, so this may be a read error. J is TRBJ1-4 and V is TRBV7-9; 7 bases line up with TRBD1. This CDR3 region has 15 residues. Germline-derived CDR1 and CDR2 are SEHNR and FQNEAQ (reference sequence). CDR3 DNA: TGTGCCGGCAGCTTTCGACAGGGAGAAGAGGAAAAACTGTTTTTT. This sequence encodes CAGSFRQGEEEKLFF.

In this sample, this clonotype turned up a few times. The rearrangement uses TRBV30 and TRBJ1-1; TRBD1 might be the D (6 bases). Trimming took 4 bases from V and 0 from J, leaving 9 bases between them. This CDR3 contains 13 residues. Germline V gene lookup returns CDR1 GTSNPN and CDR2 SVGIG (reference sequence). CDR3 amino acids: CAWNQGMNTEAFF. DNA of the CDR3: TGTGCCTGGAATCAGGGGATGAACACTGAAGCTTTCTTT. Based on the CDR3 plus reference TRBV30 and TRBJ1-1, the full variable domain is SQTIHQWPATLVQPVGSPLSLECTVEGTSNPNLYWYRQAAGRGLQLLFYSVGIGQISSEVPQNLSASRPQDRQFILSSKKLLLSDSGFYLCAWNQGMNTEAFFGQGTRLTVV.

This clonotype was recorded many times. The chain couples TRBV27 to TRBJ2-7; possibly TRBD2 for D (5 bases). The V and J ends lost 3 bases and 3 bases respectively, with 9 bases between them. The germline V gene encodes CDR1 MNHEY and CDR2 SMNVEV (reference sequence). The CDR3 is 13 amino acids. CDR3 loop: CASSFSGSYEQYF. Here the CDR3 DNA reads TGTGCCAGCAGTTTCTCTGGGAGCTACGAGCAGTACTTC.

The V gene is TRBV6-5, the J gene TRBJ1-6, with unresolved D. CDR1 MNHEY and CDR2 SVGAGI come from the germline V gene. This CDR3 has 13 residues. The germline V and J ends were trimmed by 8 bases and 4 bases, with 9 bases remaining between them. CDR3 bases: TGTGCCAGCCGACAAGGGTATAATTCACCCCTCCACTTT. Residues: CASRQGYNSPLHF.

This clonotype has at least ten counts. V usage is TRBV18 and J usage is TRBJ1-1, with 7 bases aligning to TRBD1. This CDR3 comprises 16 residues. Germline V gives CDR1 KGHSH, CDR2 LQKENI. Trimming took 2 bases from V and 1 from J; bases not matched to a gene: 7. The CDR3 spells CASSPISTGPNTEAFF. CDR3 DNA sequence: TGTGCCAGCTCACCAATATCGACAGGGCCGAACACTGAAGCTTTCTTT.

About this clonotype: A much larger clone differs from this one at a single base, so this may be a read error. V is TRBV12-3 or TRBV12-4 and J is TRBJ2-4; D is uncertain. The CDR3 extends over 16 amino acids. Trimming removed 1 base from V and 3 bases from J, with 13 bases in between. The CDR3 bases are TGTGCCAGCAGTTTAGGGTACGGCTGGGGCAAAAACATTCAGTACTTC. This translates into CASSLGYGWGKNIQYF.

This clonotype was seen ten or more times. CDR3 residues: CASKSLGHTGELFF. The CDR3 nucleotides are TGTGCCAGCAAAAGTTTGGGACACACCGGGGAGCTGTTTTTT. This chain connects TRBV12-3 or TRBV12-4 to TRBJ2-2, with D possibly called TRBD1 or TRBD2 (5 bases each). The CDR3 consists of 14 residues. V was pared by 7 bases and J by 3 bases, with 12 bases between.

Many counts were recorded for this clonotype. The chain has TRBV7-9 and TRBJ2-3; 7 nucleotides agree with TRBD1. J gave up 0 bases and V 4 bases, and 4 bases lay outside the gene matches. CDR1 is SEHNR and CDR2 is FQNEAQ in the germline V gene (reference sequence). The CDR3 has 15 residues. The CDR3 region has the DNA TGTGCCAGCAGCTCACCGGGACAGAGCACAGATACGCAGTATTTT. Translating gives CASSSPGQSTDTQYF.

This clonotype was picked up a small number of times. This chain connects TRBV7-3 to TRBJ2-5, with 13 bases fitting TRBD2. The length of the CDR3 is 15 residues. J gave up 3 bases and V 3 bases, and 1 base lay outside the gene matches. CDR1 and CDR2 (germline): SGHTA, FQGTGA. The CDR3 DNA is TGTGCCAGCAGCTTTGGGACTAGCGGGAAAGAGACCCAGTACTTC. It is translated as CASSFGTSGKETQYF.

This clonotype was recorded a few times. This sequence joins TRBV6-5 and TRBJ2-7; D is unresolved. The CDR3 sequence is 13 residues long. Deletions cut 0 bases from V and 5 bases from J, with 8 bases between. Germline CDR1 reads MNHEY; CDR2 reads SVGAGI. The CDR3 here is CASSYSYRNEQYF. CDR3 sequence (DNA): TGTGCCAGCAGTTACTCTTATAGAAACGAGCAGTACTTC.

This clonotype was seen more than once but under ten times. The J gene is TRBJ2-3, the V gene TRBV19; D may be TRBD1 (5 bases). Germline V gene data show CDR1 as LNHDA and CDR2 as SQIVND (reference sequence). The CDR3 is 16 residues long. V was trimmed by 3 bases and J by 2 bases, leaving 15 bases between them. The CDR3 sequence is CASSILTDPFTDTQYF. CDR3 coding DNA: TGTGCCAGTAGTATTCTGACAGATCCTTTCACAGATACGCAGTATTTT.

The chain uses TRBV20-1 and TRBJ2-7; 7 nucleotides align to TRBD1. This CDR3 has 15 amino acids. V gave up 5 bases and J gave up 2 bases; unmatched junction bases: 12. The V gene's germline CDR1 is DFQATT and CDR2 SNEGSKA (reference sequence). CDR3 region: CSAARNRDSTYEQYF. CDR3 sequence (DNA): TGCAGTGCTGCCAGGAACCGGGACAGCACCTACGAGCAGTACTTC.

This clonotype was detected ten times or more. CDR3 loop: CASSTRPTSGQETQYF. CDR3 DNA: TGTGCCAGCAGCACCCGACCGACTAGCGGACAAGAGACCCAGTACTTC. This chain uses TRBV5-6 with TRBJ2-5, with 9 nucleotides matching TRBD2. The germline V gene encodes CDR1 SGHDT and CDR2 YYEEEE. There are 16 residues in the CDR3. Germline trimming cut 4 bases from V and 2 bases from J; bases unmatched to any gene: 9. Using reference TRBV5-6 and TRBJ2-5 for the parts outside the CDR3, the full variable domain is DAGVTQSPTHLIKTRGQQVTLRCSPKSGHDTVSWYQQALGQGPQFIFQYYEEEERQRGNFPDRFSGHQFPNYSSELNVNALLLGDSALYLCASSTRPTSGQETQYFGPGTRLLVL.